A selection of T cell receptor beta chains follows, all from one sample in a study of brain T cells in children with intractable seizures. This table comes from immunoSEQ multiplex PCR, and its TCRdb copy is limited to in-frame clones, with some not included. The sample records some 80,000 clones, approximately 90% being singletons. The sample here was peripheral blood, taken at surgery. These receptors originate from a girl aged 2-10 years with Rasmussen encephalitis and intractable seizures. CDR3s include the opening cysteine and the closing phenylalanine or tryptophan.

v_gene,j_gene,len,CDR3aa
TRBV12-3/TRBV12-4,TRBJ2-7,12,CASSFIWGEQYF
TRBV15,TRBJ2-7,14,CATSRVGGADEQYF
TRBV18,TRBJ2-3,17,CASSPRASGGATDTQYF
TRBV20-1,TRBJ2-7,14,CSASKGALSYEQYF
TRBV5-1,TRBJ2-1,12,CASSLAGGEQFF
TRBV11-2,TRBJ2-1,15,CASSPIAGPSYEQFF
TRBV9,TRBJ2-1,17,CASSVDTSGGAYNEQFF
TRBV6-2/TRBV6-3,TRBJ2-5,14,CASSWPGAGETQYF
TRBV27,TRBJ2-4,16,CASSRFQGIAKNIQYF
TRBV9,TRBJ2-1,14,CASSTGGQYNEQFF
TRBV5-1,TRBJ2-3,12,CASSSSADTQYF
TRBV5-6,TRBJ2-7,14,CASSFFYTGLEQYF
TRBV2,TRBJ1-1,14,CASSEWQLNTEAFF
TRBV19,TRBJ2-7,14,CASSSGQTFYEQYF
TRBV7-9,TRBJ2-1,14,CASTSGSSYNEQFF
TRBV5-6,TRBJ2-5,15,CASKTPGTGGETQYF
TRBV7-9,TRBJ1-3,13,CASRGSSGNTIYF
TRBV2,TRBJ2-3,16,CASSEGGRGVTDTQYF
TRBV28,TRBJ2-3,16,CASSLFVSGAGDTQYF
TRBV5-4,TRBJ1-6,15,CASSVQGYYNSPLHF
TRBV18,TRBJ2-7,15,CASSPGLAGRYEQYF
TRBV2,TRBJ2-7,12,CATGPGAYEQYF
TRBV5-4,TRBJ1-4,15,CASSPPGARKKELFF
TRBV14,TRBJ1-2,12,CASSRRGYGYTF
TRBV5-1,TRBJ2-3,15,CASSLARGRTDTQYF
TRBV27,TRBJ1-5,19,CASSSFRDGRGDIDQPQHF
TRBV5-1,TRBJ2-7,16,CASSLGGLAGTYEQYF
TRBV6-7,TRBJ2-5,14,CASTHRPGLETQYF
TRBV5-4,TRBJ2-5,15,CASSFSVRGQETQYF
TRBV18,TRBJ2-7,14,CASSPQGPRYEQYF
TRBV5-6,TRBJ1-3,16,CASNIGQDLRGNTIYF
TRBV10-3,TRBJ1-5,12,CAIGPRNQPQHF
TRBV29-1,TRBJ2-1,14,CSLIREGSYNEQFF
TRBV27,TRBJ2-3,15,CASSPSSPRGYTQYF
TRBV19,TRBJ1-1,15,CASSRVTGVYSEAFF
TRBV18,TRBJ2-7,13,CAGTSGSGYEQYF
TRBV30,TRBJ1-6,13,CAWSRGVNSPLHF
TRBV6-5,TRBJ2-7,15,CASRSPGTGEYEQYF
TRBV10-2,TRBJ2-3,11,CASERTDTQYF
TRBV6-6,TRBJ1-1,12,CASTWGDTEAFF
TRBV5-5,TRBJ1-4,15,CASSSVSQAGEKLFF
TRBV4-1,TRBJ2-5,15,CASSHPGGPSETQYF
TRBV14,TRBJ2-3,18,CASSQVWRGYLNTDTQYF
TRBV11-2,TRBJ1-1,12,CASSLRWGEAFF
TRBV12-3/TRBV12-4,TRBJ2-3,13,CASGSGGGDTQYF
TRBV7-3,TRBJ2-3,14,CASSLGSRGDTQYF
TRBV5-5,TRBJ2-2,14,CASSLDSWTGELFF